The rows below give T cell receptor beta chains drawn from one sample of a study of cytomegalovirus exposure and HLA in healthy donors. Libraries were prepared by immunoSEQ multiplex PCR; TCRdb keeps only in-frame clonotypes and omits some of them. The sample records 85,000 to 120,000 clones, around 63% being singletons. Sequenced sample: PBMCs. These receptors were obtained from a human donor in good health. The CDR3 runs from the conserved cysteine through the conserved F or W. Each record gives: D gene, V gene, J gene, clone size, CDR3 protein, CDR3 DNA. D genes are given only for firm matches. Clone size appears in some rows only: once, few, many, or a class for an expanded clone.

d_call: -
v_call: TRBV18
j_call: TRBJ1-1
clone_size: -
cdr3_aa: CASSPGATMRTEAFF
cdr3_nt: TGTGCCAGCTCACCGGGAGCCACTATGAGGACTGAAGCTTTCTTT

d_call: TRBD2
v_call: TRBV15
j_call: TRBJ2-3
clone_size: -
cdr3_aa: CATSLSGRASDTQYF
cdr3_nt: TGTGCCACCAGCCTTAGCGGGAGGGCCTCGGATACGCAGTATTTT

d_call: -
v_call: TRBV6-5
j_call: TRBJ2-5
clone_size: -
cdr3_aa: CASSYLGGWTQYF
cdr3_nt: TGTGCCAGCAGTTATCTGGGAGGATGGACCCAGTACTTC

d_call: -
v_call: TRBV28
j_call: TRBJ2-2
clone_size: -
cdr3_aa: CASSFQGNTGELFF
cdr3_nt: TGTGCCAGCAGTTTTCAGGGGAACACCGGGGAGCTGTTTTTT

d_call: TRBD1
v_call: TRBV19
j_call: TRBJ2-1
clone_size: -
cdr3_aa: CASSIDGRGSYNEQFF
cdr3_nt: TGTGCCAGTAGTATAGATGGCAGGGGGAGTTACAATGAGCAGTTCTTC

d_call: TRBD2
v_call: TRBV11-2
j_call: TRBJ2-7
clone_size: -
cdr3_aa: CASSLGLAGSYEQYF
cdr3_nt: TGTGCCAGCAGCTTAGGACTAGCGGGCTCCTACGAGCAGTACTTC

d_call: -
v_call: TRBV4-1
j_call: TRBJ2-7
clone_size: -
cdr3_aa: CASSQALTGSYEQYF
cdr3_nt: TGCGCCAGCAGCCAAGCCTTGACAGGTTCCTACGAGCAGTACTTC

d_call: TRBD2
v_call: TRBV19
j_call: TRBJ2-7
clone_size: -
cdr3_aa: CASKPTSGRSSYEQYF
cdr3_nt: TGTGCCAGTAAACCTACTAGCGGGAGGAGCTCCTACGAGCAGTACTTC

d_call: -
v_call: TRBV19
j_call: TRBJ2-5
clone_size: -
cdr3_aa: CASSILGASQETQYF
cdr3_nt: TGTGCCAGTAGTATATTGGGAGCCTCCCAAGAGACCCAGTACTTC

d_call: TRBD2
v_call: TRBV9
j_call: TRBJ2-3
clone_size: few
cdr3_aa: CASASGLAGAGDTQYF
cdr3_nt: TGTGCCAGCGCCAGCGGGCTAGCGGGAGCGGGAGATACGCAGTATTTT

d_call: -
v_call: TRBV27
j_call: TRBJ2-1
clone_size: -
cdr3_aa: CASSFFGRNNEQFF
cdr3_nt: TGTGCCAGCAGTTTCTTCGGCAGGAACAATGAGCAGTTCTTC

d_call: TRBD2
v_call: TRBV14
j_call: TRBJ2-3
clone_size: few
cdr3_aa: CASSQGTSGWSTDTQYF
cdr3_nt: TGTGCCAGCAGCCAAGGGACTAGCGGGTGGAGCACAGATACGCAGTATTTT

d_call: TRBD1
v_call: TRBV5-1
j_call: TRBJ2-5
clone_size: -
cdr3_aa: CASSLDRPPQETQYF
cdr3_nt: TGCGCCAGCAGCCTGGACAGGCCTCCCCAAGAGACCCAGTACTTC

d_call: TRBD1
v_call: TRBV12-5
j_call: TRBJ1-1
clone_size: -
cdr3_aa: CASGLGTGRHTEAFF
cdr3_nt: TGTGCTAGTGGTTTGGGGACAGGACGGCACACTGAAGCTTTCTTT

d_call: TRBD1
v_call: TRBV25-1
j_call: TRBJ2-1
clone_size: -
cdr3_aa: CASSGPGQGVRFF
cdr3_nt: TGTGCCAGCAGTGGGCCGGGACAGGGAGTCCGGTTCTTC

d_call: TRBD1
v_call: TRBV30
j_call: TRBJ2-5
clone_size: -
cdr3_aa: CAWRRDREETQYF
cdr3_nt: TGTGCCTGGAGGAGGGACAGGGAAGAGACCCAGTACTTC

d_call: -
v_call: TRBV2
j_call: TRBJ2-1
clone_size: -
cdr3_aa: CASRGTAKYNEQFF
cdr3_nt: TGTGCCAGCAGGGGGACTGCAAAGTACAATGAGCAGTTCTTC

d_call: TRBD1
v_call: TRBV29-1
j_call: TRBJ1-2
clone_size: -
cdr3_aa: CSVGTGPNYGYTF
cdr3_nt: TGCAGCGTTGGGACAGGACCTAACTATGGCTACACCTTC

d_call: -
v_call: TRBV5-1
j_call: TRBJ1-6
clone_size: once
cdr3_aa: CASGFLGGGNSPLHF
cdr3_nt: TGCGCCAGCGGATTCCTTGGGGGCGGTAATTCACCCCTCCACTTT

d_call: -
v_call: TRBV11-3
j_call: TRBJ2-1
clone_size: -
cdr3_aa: CASSSRGPSDEQFF
cdr3_nt: TGTGCCAGCAGTTCCCGAGGGCCGTCCGATGAGCAGTTCTTC

d_call: TRBD1
v_call: TRBV7-9
j_call: TRBJ1-5
clone_size: -
cdr3_aa: CASSLGGQGMTQPQHF
cdr3_nt: TGTGCCAGCAGCTTAGGCGGACAGGGGATGACTCAGCCCCAGCATTTT

d_call: TRBD1
v_call: TRBV5-1
j_call: TRBJ2-5
clone_size: -
cdr3_aa: CASSLGDRGATQYF
cdr3_nt: TGCGCCAGCAGCTTGGGGGACAGGGGGGCGACCCAGTACTTC

d_call: TRBD1
v_call: TRBV9
j_call: TRBJ2-3
clone_size: -
cdr3_aa: CASSPGQRTDTQYF
cdr3_nt: TGTGCCAGCTCGCCGGGACAGCGCACAGATACGCAGTATTTT

d_call: -
v_call: TRBV28
j_call: TRBJ1-1
clone_size: -
cdr3_aa: CASRDPRAWGDTEAFF
cdr3_nt: TGTGCCAGCAGAGATCCAAGGGCCTGGGGGGATACTGAAGCTTTCTTT

d_call: TRBD2
v_call: TRBV28
j_call: TRBJ2-7
clone_size: -
cdr3_aa: CASSLGAGGTYEQYF
cdr3_nt: TGTGCCAGCAGTTTGGGGGCGGGGGGGACCTACGAGCAGTACTTC

d_call: -
v_call: TRBV7-2
j_call: TRBJ2-3
clone_size: -
cdr3_aa: CASSFWGRGDPDTQYF
cdr3_nt: TGTGCCAGCAGCTTTTGGGGCAGGGGGGACCCAGATACGCAGTATTTT

d_call: -
v_call: TRBV11-2
j_call: TRBJ2-7
clone_size: few
cdr3_aa: CASSLDGQNYEQYF
cdr3_nt: TGTGCCAGCAGCTTAGATGGCCAGAACTACGAGCAGTACTTC

d_call: -
v_call: TRBV4-1
j_call: TRBJ2-2
clone_size: -
cdr3_aa: CASSQLGAGELFF
cdr3_nt: TGCGCCAGCAGCCAGTTGGGAGCCGGGGAGCTGTTTTTT

d_call: TRBD2
v_call: TRBV2
j_call: TRBJ2-1
clone_size: -
cdr3_aa: CASSASGSLFF
cdr3_nt: TGTGCCAGCAGTGCTAGCGGGAGTTTGTTCTTC

d_call: -
v_call: TRBV27
j_call: TRBJ2-1
clone_size: few
cdr3_aa: CASSLGGASYNEQFF
cdr3_nt: TGTGCCAGCAGTTTAGGGGGGGCATCCTACAATGAGCAGTTCTTC

d_call: -
v_call: TRBV11-2
j_call: TRBJ2-2
clone_size: -
cdr3_aa: CASSLLVRLNTGELFF
cdr3_nt: TGTGCCAGCAGCTTACTGGTGAGGCTGAACACCGGGGAGCTGTTTTTT

d_call: -
v_call: TRBV5-1
j_call: TRBJ2-5
clone_size: -
cdr3_aa: CASSSRGAGRVQETQYF
cdr3_nt: TGCGCCAGCAGTTCAAGGGGCGCCGGTAGGGTCCAAGAGACCCAGTACTTC

d_call: TRBD2
v_call: TRBV5-4
j_call: TRBJ2-5
clone_size: -
cdr3_aa: CASSPGLAGGTQYF
cdr3_nt: TGTGCCAGCAGCCCAGGACTAGCGGGGGGGACCCAGTACTTC

d_call: -
v_call: TRBV4-1
j_call: TRBJ2-7
clone_size: -
cdr3_aa: CASSQTPGYEQYF
cdr3_nt: TGCGCCAGCAGCCAAACCCCAGGTTACGAGCAGTACTTC

d_call: TRBD2
v_call: TRBV5-1
j_call: TRBJ2-3
clone_size: -
cdr3_aa: CASSPGLAGTDTQYF
cdr3_nt: TGCGCCAGCAGCCCCGGCCTAGCGGGCACAGATACGCAGTATTTT

d_call: TRBD2
v_call: TRBV6-1
j_call: TRBJ2-7
clone_size: -
cdr3_aa: CASRREGIYEQYF
cdr3_nt: TGTGCCAGCCGGCGGGAGGGGATCTACGAGCAGTACTTC

d_call: TRBD1
v_call: TRBV6-6
j_call: TRBJ1-1
clone_size: few
cdr3_aa: CASSFLTGGETEAFF
cdr3_nt: TGTGCCAGCAGTTTCCTGACAGGGGGGGAAACTGAAGCTTTCTTT

d_call: TRBD1
v_call: TRBV2
j_call: TRBJ1-2
clone_size: -
cdr3_aa: CASNRGQGGYGYTF
cdr3_nt: TGTGCCAGCAATAGAGGACAGGGAGGGTATGGCTACACCTTC

d_call: TRBD1
v_call: TRBV5-1
j_call: TRBJ1-3
clone_size: -
cdr3_aa: CASSFGTGGSGNTIYF
cdr3_nt: TGCGCCAGCAGCTTCGGGACAGGGGGCTCTGGAAACACCATATATTTT

d_call: TRBD1
v_call: TRBV5-1
j_call: TRBJ2-7
clone_size: -
cdr3_aa: CASSLGGTGGYEQYF
cdr3_nt: TGCGCCAGCAGCCTGGGAGGGACAGGGGGCTACGAGCAGTACTTC

d_call: -
v_call: TRBV2
j_call: TRBJ1-2
clone_size: -
cdr3_aa: CASSLQGLANYGYTF
cdr3_nt: TGTGCCAGCTCTCTCCAGGGGCTAGCTAACTATGGCTACACCTTC

d_call: -
v_call: TRBV19
j_call: TRBJ2-1
clone_size: -
cdr3_aa: CASSERTGRAQFF
cdr3_nt: TGTGCCAGTAGTGAAAGGACTGGCCGGGCGCAGTTCTTC

d_call: TRBD1
v_call: TRBV5-4
j_call: TRBJ2-3
clone_size: -
cdr3_aa: CASTPGTASTDTQYF
cdr3_nt: TGTGCCAGCACCCCAGGGACAGCTAGCACAGATACGCAGTATTTT

d_call: -
v_call: TRBV6-1
j_call: TRBJ2-7
clone_size: -
cdr3_aa: CASSEGGESYEQYF
cdr3_nt: TGTGCCAGCAGTGAAGGGGGGGAATCGTACGAGCAGTACTTC

d_call: -
v_call: TRBV4-1
j_call: TRBJ2-7
clone_size: -
cdr3_aa: CASSQEREVYEQYF
cdr3_nt: TGCGCCAGCAGCCAAGAGAGGGAGGTTTACGAGCAGTACTTC

d_call: TRBD1
v_call: TRBV5-5
j_call: TRBJ2-7
clone_size: -
cdr3_aa: CASSFDPGTGTYEQYF
cdr3_nt: TGTGCCAGCAGCTTTGATCCCGGGACAGGAACCTACGAGCAGTACTTC

d_call: -
v_call: TRBV19
j_call: TRBJ1-2
clone_size: -
cdr3_aa: CASRTQGTNYGYTF
cdr3_nt: TGTGCCAGTAGGACTCAGGGAACTAACTATGGCTACACCTTC

d_call: -
v_call: TRBV7-3
j_call: TRBJ2-7
clone_size: few
cdr3_aa: CASSSYYREGNHEQYF
cdr3_nt: TGTGCCAGCAGCTCTTACTACAGGGAAGGGAACCACGAGCAGTACTTC

d_call: TRBD1
v_call: TRBV19
j_call: TRBJ2-1
clone_size: -
cdr3_aa: CASRRDRSSYNEQFF
cdr3_nt: TGTGCCAGTAGGAGGGACAGAAGCTCCTACAATGAGCAGTTCTTC

d_call: -
v_call: TRBV11-3
j_call: TRBJ2-1
clone_size: few
cdr3_aa: CASSLGPGNEQFF
cdr3_nt: TGTGCCAGCAGCTTGGGGCCCGGTAATGAGCAGTTCTTC

d_call: TRBD2
v_call: TRBV6-1
j_call: TRBJ2-5
clone_size: once
cdr3_aa: CASLRTSGSVETQYF
cdr3_nt: TGTGCCAGCCTACGGACTAGCGGGAGTGTCGAGACCCAGTACTTC

d_call: TRBD1
v_call: TRBV2
j_call: TRBJ1-2
clone_size: -
cdr3_aa: CASSDGQGGGGYTF
cdr3_nt: TGTGCCAGCAGTGACGGACAGGGTGGTGGGGGCTACACCTTC

d_call: TRBD1
v_call: TRBV7-9
j_call: TRBJ2-7
clone_size: -
cdr3_aa: CASSSLDRAYEQYF
cdr3_nt: TGTGCCAGCAGCTCACTGGACAGGGCGTACGAGCAGTACTTC

d_call: TRBD2
v_call: TRBV5-1
j_call: TRBJ2-3
clone_size: -
cdr3_aa: CASSSGTSGRSPDTQYF
cdr3_nt: TGCGCCAGCAGCTCGGGGACTAGCGGGAGATCCCCAGATACGCAGTATTTT

d_call: -
v_call: TRBV6-1
j_call: TRBJ2-7
clone_size: few
cdr3_aa: CASSTQTGEQYF
cdr3_nt: TGTGCCAGCAGCACCCAGACGGGCGAGCAGTACTTC

d_call: -
v_call: TRBV19
j_call: TRBJ1-3
clone_size: -
cdr3_aa: CASASGASGNTIYF
cdr3_nt: TGTGCCAGTGCCTCAGGGGCATCTGGAAACACCATATATTTT

d_call: -
v_call: TRBV19
j_call: TRBJ2-1
clone_size: -
cdr3_aa: CASLDKNNEQFF
cdr3_nt: TGTGCCAGTCTGGACAAAAACAATGAGCAGTTCTTC

d_call: -
v_call: TRBV27
j_call: TRBJ1-4
clone_size: few
cdr3_aa: CASSFKTGRAEKLFF
cdr3_nt: TGTGCCAGCAGTTTTAAAACAGGTCGGGCTGAAAAACTGTTTTTT